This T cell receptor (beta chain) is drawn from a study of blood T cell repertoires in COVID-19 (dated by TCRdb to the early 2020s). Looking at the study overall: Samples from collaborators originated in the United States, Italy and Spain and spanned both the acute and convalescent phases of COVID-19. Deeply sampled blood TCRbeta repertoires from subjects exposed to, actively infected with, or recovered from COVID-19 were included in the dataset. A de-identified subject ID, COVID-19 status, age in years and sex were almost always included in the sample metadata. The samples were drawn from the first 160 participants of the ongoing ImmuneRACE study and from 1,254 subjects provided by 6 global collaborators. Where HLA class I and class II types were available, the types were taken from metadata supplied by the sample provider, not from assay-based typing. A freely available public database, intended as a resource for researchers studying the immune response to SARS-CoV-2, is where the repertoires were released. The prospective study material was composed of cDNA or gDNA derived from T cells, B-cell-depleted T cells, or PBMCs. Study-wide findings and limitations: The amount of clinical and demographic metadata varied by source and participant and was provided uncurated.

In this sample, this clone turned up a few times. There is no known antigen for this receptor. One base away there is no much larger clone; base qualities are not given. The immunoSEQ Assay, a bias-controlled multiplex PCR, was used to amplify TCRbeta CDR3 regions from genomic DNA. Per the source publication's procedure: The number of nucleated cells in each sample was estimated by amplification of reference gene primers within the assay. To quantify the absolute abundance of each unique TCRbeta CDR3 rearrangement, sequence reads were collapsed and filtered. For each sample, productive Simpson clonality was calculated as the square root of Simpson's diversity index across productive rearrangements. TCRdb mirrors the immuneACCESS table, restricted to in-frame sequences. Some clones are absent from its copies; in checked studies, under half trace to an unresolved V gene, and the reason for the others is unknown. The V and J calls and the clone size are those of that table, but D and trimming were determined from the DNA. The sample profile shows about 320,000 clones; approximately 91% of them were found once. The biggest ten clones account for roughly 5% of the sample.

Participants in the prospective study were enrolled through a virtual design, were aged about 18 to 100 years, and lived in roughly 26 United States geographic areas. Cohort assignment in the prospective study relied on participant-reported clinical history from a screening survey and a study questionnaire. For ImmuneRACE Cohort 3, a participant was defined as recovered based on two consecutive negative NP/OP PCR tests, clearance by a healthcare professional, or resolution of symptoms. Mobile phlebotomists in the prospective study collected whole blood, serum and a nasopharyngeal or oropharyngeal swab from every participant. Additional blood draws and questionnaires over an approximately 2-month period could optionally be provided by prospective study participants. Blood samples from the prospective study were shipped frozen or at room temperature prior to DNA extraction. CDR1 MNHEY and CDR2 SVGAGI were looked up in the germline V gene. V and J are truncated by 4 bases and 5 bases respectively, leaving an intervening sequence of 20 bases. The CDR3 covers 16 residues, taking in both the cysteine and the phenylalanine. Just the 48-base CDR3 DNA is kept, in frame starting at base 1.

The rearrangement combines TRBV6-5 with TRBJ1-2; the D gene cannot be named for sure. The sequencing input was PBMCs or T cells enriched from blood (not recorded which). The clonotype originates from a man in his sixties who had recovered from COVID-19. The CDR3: CASSSDRAGSPYGYTF. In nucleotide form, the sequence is TGTGCCAGCAGTTCCGATCGAGCTGGTTCACCTTATGGCTACACCTTC.